This TCR beta chain appears in the sequencing data of a study of blood T cell repertoires in COVID-19. Turning to the study itself: PBMCs, B-cell-depleted T cells, or T cells were the source of the cDNA or gDNA that made up the material.

While infection was still active, Seattle patients were enrolled and then followed longitudinally. The germline V gene has CDR1 SEHNR and CDR2 FQNEAQ (reference sequence). The CDR3 extends over 15 amino acids. With 0 bases removed from V and 4 bases from J, the gap between germline ends came to 12 bases. Authors' data handling: Reference gene primers were amplified, and this amplification served to estimate nucleated cell counts. The table came from immunoSEQ multiplex PCR; TCRdb's copy has only in-frame clones and leaves some out. The D gene and trimming were derived from the DNA, and the V and J assignments and clone size from that table. The table shows fewer than 350,000 clones, with around 85% occurring only once.

The sequence was obtained from a woman under 40 with COVID-19, enrolled during active disease. J is TRBJ2-5 and V is TRBV7-9; D might be TRBD2 (6 bases). The source material was peripheral blood. The CDR3: CASSLATRAGETQYF. The CDR3 DNA follows: TGTGCCAGCAGCTTAGCTACTAGAGCGGGAGAGACCCAGTACTTC.